This TCR beta chain was recorded in a study of blood T cell repertoires in COVID-19. For the study at large: Collection of acute and convalescent COVID-19 samples took place in the United States, Italy and Spain. The analysed material was cDNA or gDNA that came from T cells, B-cell-depleted T cells, or PBMCs.

This clone was detected only once. Authors' processing steps: Reference gene primer amplification yielded estimated nucleated cell counts. Sequenced by immunoSEQ multiplex PCR; TCRdb stores in-frame clones only, minus some. That table is the source of V, J and clone size, and D and trimming were worked out from the DNA. The table records some 50,000 clones, 87% of them present only once. V lost 10 bases and J lost 2, with 15 bases in between. The CDR3 has 15 residues. The germline gives CDR1 MNHEY, CDR2 SVGAGI. The sequence was obtained from a human donor in a cohort sampled during active COVID-19. The rearrangement joins TRBV6-5 to TRBJ2-6; D might be TRBD1 (5 bases). Sequencing was done on a sample of peripheral blood. The CDR3, as DNA: TGTGCCACCCGACAGAACTGGGCTGGGGCCAACGTCCTGACTTTC. Translating gives CATRQNWAGANVLTF.